This TCR beta chain was recorded in a study of shared clonotypes between healthy human individuals. This clone was seen once. The CDR3 is 15 amino acids. Germline V gene data show CDR1 as SGHVS and CDR2 as FQNEAQ. The V gene lost 3 bases and the J gene lost 3 bases, with 15 bases spanning the gap. Profiled with immunoSEQ multiplex PCR; TCRdb holds only in-frame clones, not every one. Among some 470,000 clones listed, about 79% were seen once. Sequencing was performed on PBMCs. This TCR came from a middle-aged woman in good health. Some clones in this sample may be carry-over from other donors' samples. The chain employs TRBV7-8 and TRBJ2-7; D is possibly TRBD1 (9 bases). CDR3 residues: CASSFGQGTSYEQYF. DNA for the CDR3: TGTGCCAGCAGCTTCGGACAGGGGACTAGCTACGAGCAGTACTTC.